This T cell receptor (beta chain) was observed in a study of OX40 agonist ivuxolimab in advanced cancers. Comment on this clone: What it binds is not known.

Trimming removed 7 bases at V and 9 bases at J, with 16 bases between. Germline-derived CDR1 and CDR2 are SGHAT and FQNNGV. The CDR3 sequence is 13 residues long. The assay was immunoSEQ multiplex PCR, and TCRdb's table has in-frame clones only and misses some. The sample contains roughly 70,000 clones, about 86% of which appear only once. Study-level findings and limits: Both blood CD4+ and CD8+ T cells showed clonal growth by week 6 at 0.1 to 3.0 mg/kg.

The sample in question was CD4+ or CD8+ T cells sorted from blood, obtained in a trial of the OX40 agonist ivuxolimab. The receptor comes from an adult with an advanced solid tumor such as melanoma, head and neck, liver or kidney cancer. The chain recombines TRBV11-2 with TRBJ1-5; D unresolved. This CDR3 is CASNPGGSRPQHF. CDR3 bases: TGTGCCAGCAACCCCGGTGGAAGTAGGCCCCAGCATTTT.